The next 22 T cell receptor beta chains were all read from a single sample in a study of blood T cell repertoires in COVID-19 (dated by TCRdb to about 2020). The method behind the library was the immunoSEQ multiplex PCR assay. What TCRdb holds here is the immuneACCESS table cut down to in-frame rearrangements. Part of the clones is not present; checked against another copy, under half of the missing clones reflect an unresolved V gene, and the others are unexplained. Across this sample there are 300,000 to 350,000 clones, with around 90% seen only once. Roughly 2.8% of the sample is in the top ten clones. The sequenced material came from peripheral blood. These receptors were obtained from a woman aged 30 to 39 with COVID-19, enrolled during active disease.

The chain links TRBV7-8 to TRBJ2-4, with TRBD2 matching 7 bases. The trim removed 1 base at V and 3 bases at J, leaving 15 bases unmatched. This CDR3 has 19 residues. Germline V gene data show CDR1 as SGHVS and CDR2 as FQNEAQ. CDR3 in amino acids: CASSLEYGGSDLGKNIQYF. DNA for the CDR3: TGTGCCAGCAGCTTAGAGTATGGCGGGAGTGATCTCGGCAAAAACATTCAGTACTTC.

The sample holds a few counts of this clone. This chain connects TRBV4-1 to TRBJ1-2; 7 bases align to TRBD1. CDR1 is MGHRA and CDR2 is YSYEKL in the germline V gene. This CDR3 contains 14 residues. The junction had 6 bases not matched to a gene; V was cut back by 4 bases and J by 4 bases. As DNA, the CDR3 is TGCGCCAGCAGCCGGCTGACAGGGATCTATGGCTACACCTTC. Translating it yields CASSRLTGIYGYTF.

The J gene is TRBJ1-5, the V gene TRBV27; D ambiguous. This CDR3 region has 13 residues. Trimming pared 5 bases from V and 2 bases from J, leaving 7 bases between. Per the germline V gene, CDR1 is MNHEY and CDR2 is SMNVEV (reference sequence). The CDR3 DNA reads TGTGCCAGCAGTCCTCGGGGCAATCAGCCCCAGCATTTT. Translation: CASSPRGNQPQHF.

The rearrangement joins TRBV10-3 to TRBJ2-1; the match to TRBD2 covers 12 bases. Germline assignment: CDR1 ENHRY and CDR2 SYGVKD. The CDR3 is 17 residues long. The ends lost 6 bases at V and 2 bases at J; junction bases unmatched: 8. This CDR3 reads CAIRGLAGGGAYNEQFF. The CDR3 nucleotides read TGTGCCATCAGGGGCCTAGCGGGAGGGGGTGCCTACAATGAGCAGTTCTTC.

This clone was counted a few times. CDR3 in amino acids: CASSILAGGGADTQYF. CDR3 bases: TGTGCCAGTAGTATCCTCGCGGGAGGAGGAGCAGATACGCAGTATTTT. This sequence joins TRBV19 and TRBJ2-3; 8 nucleotides line up with TRBD2. Germline CDR1 and CDR2: LNHDA and SQIVND (reference sequence). The CDR3 covers 16 residues. Unmatched junction bases numbered 9, after V lost 3 bases and J lost 4 bases.

The chain links TRBV19 to TRBJ2-1; no clear D. CDR1 LNHDA and CDR2 SQIVND come from the germline V gene (reference sequence). Trimming left V 7 bases short and J 0 bases short, with 10 bases between. The length of the CDR3 is 14 residues. CDR3 region: CASIDTDSYNEQFF. For the CDR3, the DNA is TGTGCCAGTATCGACACAGACTCCTACAATGAGCAGTTCTTC.

The V and J genes are TRBV7-9 and TRBJ1-3; D remains unclear. Deletions cut 6 bases from V and 8 bases from J, with 11 bases between. Germline V gives CDR1 SEHNR, CDR2 FQNEAQ (reference sequence). The CDR3 contains 12 residues. For the CDR3, the DNA is TGTGCCAGCAGTGGCGGAGGAGACACCATATATTTT. It translates to CASSGGGDTIYF.

This clone appeared a single time. This sequence joins TRBV28 and TRBJ2-7; the D is unclear. Per germline, CDR1 MDHEN and CDR2 SYDVKM. V was shortened by 3 bases and J by 1 base, with 19 bases between the two germline ends. The CDR3 has 17 amino acids. CDR3 sequence reads: CASSFNPRLVPSYEQYF. In DNA, the CDR3 is TGTGCCAGCAGTTTCAACCCCCGGCTAGTTCCGTCCTACGAGCAGTACTTC.

The chain is built from TRBV5-1 and TRBJ2-1; 7 positions agree with TRBD2. Trimming took 1 base from V and 3 from J; bases not matched to a gene: 4. This CDR3 contains 15 residues. Germline V gene data show CDR1 as SGHRS and CDR2 as YFSETQ. The CDR3 here is CASSLSSGVYNEQFF. In DNA form, the CDR3 reads TGCGCCAGCAGCTTGTCTAGCGGAGTCTACAATGAGCAGTTCTTC.

The chain recombines TRBV7-7 with TRBJ2-2; 8 positions match TRBD2. In germline, CDR1 is SSHAT, CDR2 FNYEAQ (reference sequence). This CDR3 comprises 16 residues. V trimming: 2 bases; J trimming: 0 bases; junction bases outside the gene matches: 2. CDR3 region: CASSLQAGANTGELFF. The CDR3 DNA reads TGTGCCAGCAGCTTACAAGCGGGGGCGAACACCGGGGAGCTGTTTTTT. Looking up the rest from reference TRBV7-7 and TRBJ2-2 gives the full variable domain: GAGVSQSPRYKVTKRGQDVTLRCDPISSHATLYWYQQALGQGPEFLTYFNYEAQPDKSGLPSDRFSAERPEGSISTLTIQRTEQRDSAMYRCASSLQAGANTGELFFGEGSRLTVL.

This clone was found a few times. CDR3 in DNA: TGCGCCAGCAGCTTGGGGGCAGATTACTCTGGAAACACCATATATTTT. Protein: CASSLGADYSGNTIYF. The chain is built from TRBV5-1 and TRBJ1-3, with D unclear. CDR1 is SGHRS and CDR2 is YFSETQ in the germline V gene. V was pared by 0 bases and J by 0 bases, with 10 bases between. This CDR3 spans 16 amino acids.

V is TRBV27 and J is TRBJ1-2; the D gene is possibly TRBD1 (5 bases). V was clipped by 5 bases and J by 3 bases, with 16 bases between them. Germline V gene lookup returns CDR1 MNHEY and CDR2 SMNVEV (reference sequence). The CDR3 has 15 residues. The CDR3, as DNA: TGTGCCAGCAGTGGGGGGACCAGGGTGGACTATGGCTACACCTTC. Translating it yields CASSGGTRVDYGYTF.

This chain's CDR3 is CASSLKGQGTADTQYF. For the CDR3, the DNA is TGTGCCAGCAGCTTAAAGGGGCAGGGGACGGCAGATACGCAGTATTTT. The gene calls are TRBV7-9 and TRBJ2-3; possibly TRBD1 for D (6 bases). CDR1 is SEHNR, CDR2 FQNEAQ, per germline (reference sequence). V lost 2 bases, J lost 4 bases, and 16 bases lay in between. The CDR3 consists of 16 residues.

V and J are TRBV5-1 and TRBJ2-1; TRBD1 matches 11 bases. Germline-derived CDR1 and CDR2 are SGHRS and YFSETQ. V shed 3 bases, J shed 8 bases, and the junction held 7 bases outside the gene matches. The CDR3 runs to 15 residues. The chain's CDR3 is CASSSGTGGIDEQFF. The CDR3 nucleotides read TGCGCCAGCAGCTCAGGGACAGGGGGTATAGATGAGCAGTTCTTC.

The CDR3, as DNA: TGTGCCAGCAGCACCGGACTAGCGGGAGACTACGAGCAGTACTTC. This translates into CASSTGLAGDYEQYF. The chain is built from TRBV11-3 and TRBJ2-7; 13 bases are a match to TRBD2. Germline lookup yields CDR1 SGHNT and CDR2 YENEEA. The CDR3 is 15 residues long. V shed 5 bases, J shed 3 bases, and the junction held 4 bases outside the gene matches.

This rearrangement joins TRBV7-3 to TRBJ2-7; TRBD2 matches 15 bases. The trim removed 5 bases at V and 3 bases at J, leaving 5 bases unmatched. CDR1 is SGHTA and CDR2 is FQGTGA in the germline V gene. The CDR3 consists of 16 residues. The CDR3 nucleotides are TGTGCCAGCAGCCCGGGACTAGCGGGAGGTGTCTACGAGCAGTACTTC. Translated: CASSPGLAGGVYEQYF.

The genes are TRBV6-1 and TRBJ2-7; maybe TRBD1 (5 bases). Germline loops: CDR1 MNHNS, CDR2 SASEGT. Trimming stripped 1 base from V and 3 bases from J, with 16 bases between. This CDR3 region has 16 residues. CDR3 sequence reads: CASSEGIGAGNYEQYF. Written as DNA, the CDR3 is TGTGCCAGCAGTGAAGGGATAGGTGCAGGGAACTACGAGCAGTACTTC.

The V call is TRBV13, the J call TRBJ2-4; D is perhaps TRBD2 (7 bases). The V gene's germline CDR1 is PRHDT and CDR2 FYEKMQ (reference sequence). The CDR3 contains 15 residues. With 5 bases removed from V and 6 bases from J, the gap between germline ends came to 17 bases. CDR3 coding DNA: TGTGCCAGCAGCACCCGAGGGGGAGGGAGAAACATTCAGTACTTC. Translated, it gives CASSTRGGGRNIQYF.

On this clone itself: The same CDR3 can be traced to other DNA sequences in this sample. This sequence joins TRBV19 and TRBJ1-1, with 7 positions matching TRBD1. V lost 4 bases to trimming and J lost 3 bases; unmatched junction nucleotides: 2. Germline V lookup: CDR1 LNHDA, CDR2 SQIVND (reference sequence). The CDR3 contains 13 residues. The CDR3 loop reads CASSTTGDTEAFF. The CDR3 region has the DNA TGTGCCAGTAGTACTACAGGGGACACTGAAGCTTTCTTT.

This clone has a single count. The gene calls are TRBV7-8 and TRBJ2-7; TRBD2 agrees at 9 bases. Germline loops: CDR1 SGHVS, CDR2 FQNEAQ. Unmatched junction bases numbered 3, after V lost 4 bases and J lost 2 bases. The CDR3 is 14 residues long. The CDR3 reads CASSSREGPYEQYF. The CDR3 coding sequence is TGTGCCAGCAGCTCGCGGGAGGGCCCCTACGAGCAGTACTTC.

This chain uses TRBV5-4 with TRBJ2-5, with 7 positions matching TRBD1. Germline lookup yields CDR1 SGHNT and CDR2 YYREEE (reference sequence). This CDR3 region has 14 residues. V gave up 0 bases and J gave up 3 bases; unmatched junction bases: 2. CDR3 nucleotides: TGTGCCAGCAGCTTGGCCACAGGGGAAGAGACCCAGTACTTC. This encodes CASSLATGEETQYF.

This clone was picked up many times. The same CDR3 is also encoded by other DNA sequences in this sample. This chain connects TRBV30 to TRBJ1-2; D might be TRBD1 (6 bases). CDR1 and CDR2 from the germline V gene are GTSNPN and SVGIG (reference sequence). The CDR3 length is 13 residues. V was pared by 1 base and J by 2 bases, with 8 bases between. The DNA of the CDR3 is TGTGCCTGGAGTGCTCAGGGGAACTATGGCTACACCTTC. It specifies CAWSAQGNYGYTF. Variable domain in full (rest from reference TRBV30 and TRBJ1-2): SQTIHQWPATLVQPVGSPLSLECTVEGTSNPNLYWYRQAAGRGLQLLFYSVGIGQISSEVPQNLSASRPQDRQFILSSKKLLLSDSGFYLCAWSAQGNYGYTFGSGTRLTVV.